This entry describes one T cell receptor (beta chain). This entry is derived from a study of shared T cell receptors in the human thymus. Method: immunoSEQ multiplex PCR; TCRdb's copy keeps in-frame clones and lacks some. The sample includes hundreds of thousands of clones, more than 85% seen only once; the top ten take approximately 0.02%. This CDR3 has 17 residues. The sequenced material came from thymocytes. The chain carries TRBV7-5 and TRBJ2-7; TRBD2, as called in the table, went unchecked against the DNA. TRBV7-5 is a recognized pseudogene. The clonotype originates from a human donor. The CDR3 coding sequence is TGTGTCAGAAGCTTAGTCCCGGCGGGACGGAGCTCCTACGAGCAGTACTTC. It specifies CVRSLVPAGRSSYEQYF.